Below, 27 T cell receptor beta chains from the same sample are listed, as sequenced in a study of technical replicates of blood from a handful of donors. Sequencing used immunoSEQ multiplex PCR; TCRdb keeps in-frame clones, though not all of them. The sample holds about 100,000 clones; nearly 96% are singletons and the top ten take roughly 0.21%. What was sequenced was T cells isolated from PBMCs. The receptors shown here come from a human donor in good health.

CDR3 DNA sequence: TGCGCCAGCAGCGACGGGACTAGCGGAGGGGAGACCCAGTACTTC. This sequence encodes CASSDGTSGGETQYF. This chain links TRBV5-1 with TRBJ2-5, with 11 bases fitting TRBD2. The V segment lost 4 bases and the J segment 5 bases; nucleotides outside the gene matches: 7. There are 15 residues in the CDR3. The V gene's germline CDR1 is SGHRS and CDR2 YFSETQ.

This clone is a singleton in its sample. The CDR3 is CASSFAVREPRETQYF. The DNA of the CDR3 is TGCGCCAGCAGCTTCGCCGTCCGGGAGCCTCGAGAGACCCAGTACTTC. The rearrangement links TRBV4-1 to TRBJ2-5, with a possible D match to TRBD2 (6 bases). The CDR3 sequence is 16 residues long. V lost 5 bases and J 4 bases, leaving 20 bases between the germline ends. Germline CDR1 and CDR2: MGHRA and YSYEKL.

The J gene is TRBJ2-5, the V gene TRBV9; 11 bases are a match to TRBD2. The CDR3 is made up of 16 amino acids. CDR1 and CDR2 from the germline V gene are SGDLS and YYNGEE. V lost 0 bases and J lost 1; bases outside the gene matches: 2. The chain's CDR3 is CASSVGLAGTQETQYF. Here the CDR3 DNA reads TGTGCCAGCAGCGTAGGACTAGCGGGGACCCAAGAGACCCAGTACTTC.

V and J are TRBV6-6 and TRBJ2-1; tentatively, D is TRBD1 (6 bases). The V end lost 11 bases, the J end lost 6 bases, and 17 bases lay between the germline ends. This CDR3 spans 13 amino acids. Germline CDR1 and CDR2: MNHNY and SVGAGI (reference sequence). CDR3 region: CAHRDTLTNEQFF. CDR3 nucleotide sequence: TGTGCCCACCGGGACACGTTAACCAATGAGCAGTTCTTC.

The chain combines TRBV9 with TRBJ1-3; D unclear. Germline V lookup: CDR1 SGDLS, CDR2 YYNGEE. The CDR3 extends over 13 amino acids. V was trimmed by 3 bases and J by 8 bases, leaving 12 bases between them. The CDR3 DNA reads TGTGCCAGCAGCGATCAAAATTCAGACACCATATATTTT. Encoded protein: CASSDQNSDTIYF.

This chain links TRBV7-8 with TRBJ2-7, with 7 bases identical to TRBD1. The CDR3 is made up of 15 amino acids. Trimming removed 5 bases from V and 4 bases from J; junction bases left unmatched: 11. CDR1 is SGHVS, CDR2 FQNEAQ, per germline. The CDR3 DNA follows: TGTGCCAGCAGCCAGCACTCGGGACAGCTTTACGAGCAGTACTTC. Translated: CASSQHSGQLYEQYF.

The genes are TRBV6-1 and TRBJ1-5, with D hard to call. Germline V gene lookup returns CDR1 MNHNS and CDR2 SASEGT. Trimming pared 6 bases from V and 1 base from J, leaving 13 bases between. The CDR3 covers 15 residues. As DNA, the CDR3 is TGTGCCAGCAGGGACTACACAGCAAGCAATCAGCCCCAGCATTTT. Amino acids: CASRDYTASNQPQHF.

The chain joins TRBV5-1 to TRBJ2-7, with D tentatively TRBD2 (5 bases). V was pared by 2 bases and J by 0 bases, with 9 bases between. Looked up from germline, CDR1 is SGHRS and CDR2 is YFSETQ. The CDR3 extends over 14 amino acids. The CDR3 here is CASSFEGSSYEQYF. The CDR3 bases are TGCGCCAGCAGCTTCGAGGGTTCCTCCTACGAGCAGTACTTC. The full variable domain, completed using reference TRBV5-1 and TRBJ2-7, is KAGVTQTPRYLIKTRGQQVTLSCSPISGHRSVSWYQQTPGQGLQFLFEYFSETQRNKGNFPGRFSGRQFSNSRSEMNVSTLELGDSALYLCASSFEGSSYEQYFGPGTRLTVT.

J is TRBJ2-2 and V is TRBV25-1; maybe TRBD1 (5 bases). From germline, CDR1 is MGHDK and CDR2 SYGVNS. V lost 1 base, J lost 3 bases, and 12 bases lay in between. There are 16 residues in the CDR3. Here the CDR3 DNA reads TGTGCCAGCAGTGAATTGTGGACACCCGACACCGGGGAGCTGTTTTTT. Translation gives CASSELWTPDTGELFF.

The chain recombines TRBV5-5 with TRBJ1-1, with 11 bases that match TRBD1. V shed 7 bases, J shed 8 bases, and the junction held 7 bases outside the gene matches. Looked up from germline, CDR1 is SGHKS and CDR2 is YYEKEE (reference sequence). The CDR3 runs 13 residues. The CDR3 reads CASGGQGDQEAFF. The CDR3 DNA is TGTGCCAGCGGGGGACAGGGGGATCAAGAAGCTTTCTTT.

Only one count was recorded for this clone. The chain couples TRBV15 to TRBJ2-7; maybe TRBD1 (6 bases). The CDR3 totals 15 residues. Germline-derived CDR1 and CDR2 are LNHNV and YYDKDF (reference sequence). Between the trimmed V and J ends, which lost 3 bases and 2 bases, there was a span of 14 bases. The CDR3 DNA reads TGTGCCACCAGCAGGGGGGCCGGCACCACCTACGAGCAGTACTTC. Translated: CATSRGAGTTYEQYF.

The chain has TRBV2 and TRBJ2-7; D possibly corresponds to TRBD1 (6 bases). The germline gives CDR1 SNHLY, CDR2 FYNNEI. The CDR3 contains 13 residues. The germline V and J ends were trimmed by 6 bases and 2 bases, with 11 bases remaining between them. The CDR3 DNA is TGTGCCAGCAGAGTCAGGGGACCCTACGAGCAGTACTTC. This codes for CASRVRGPYEQYF. Variable domain in full (rest from reference TRBV2 and TRBJ2-7): EPEVTQTPSHQVTQMGQEVILRCVPISNHLYFYWYRQILGQKVEFLVSFYNNEISEKSEIFDDQFSVERPDGSNFTLKIRSTKLEDSAMYFCASRVRGPYEQYFGPGTRLTVT.

This rearrangement joins TRBV6-5 to TRBJ2-1; no clear D. Trimming took 8 bases from V and 2 from J, leaving 10 bases between them. Germline assignment: CDR1 MNHEY and CDR2 SVGAGI. CDR3 length: 13 amino acids. CDR3 residues: CASRTPTYNEQFF. The CDR3 coding sequence is TGTGCCAGCCGAACTCCCACCTACAATGAGCAGTTCTTC.

This clone was seen only once. This chain uses TRBV18 with TRBJ2-7; D remains ambiguous. Germline V gives CDR1 KGHSH, CDR2 LQKENI. Deletions cut 4 bases from V and 5 bases from J, with 12 bases between. This CDR3 contains 13 residues. DNA of the CDR3: TGTGCCAGCTCACTAACTAACGGTGACGAGCAGTACTTC. Translated, it gives CASSLTNGDEQYF.

This clone came up a few times. J is TRBJ2-5 and V is TRBV7-8; a possible D gene is TRBD2 (5 bases). This CDR3 comprises 13 residues. Deletions cut 7 bases from V and 5 bases from J, with 14 bases between. Germline V lookup: CDR1 SGHVS, CDR2 FQNEAQ. The CDR3 DNA follows: TGTGCCAGCAAACTAGACTCGGGGGAGACCCAGTACTTC. Its protein product is CASKLDSGETQYF.

CDR3 in DNA: TGTGCCAGCAGTTACTCGAGCTACGAGCAGTACTTC. Its translation is CASSYSSYEQYF. The V gene is TRBV6-6, the J gene TRBJ2-7, with unresolved D. V was pared by 0 bases and J by 3 bases, with 3 bases between. Germline CDR1 MNHNY, CDR2 SVGAGI (reference sequence). The CDR3 totals 12 residues.

The chain links TRBV28 to TRBJ1-2; a weak D match, TRBD1 (6 bases). This CDR3 is built from 13 residues. CDR1 and CDR2 from the germline V gene are MDHEN and SYDVKM. V was cut by 6 bases and J by 13 bases, with 21 bases left in between. This chain's CDR3 is CASSHPEPGVSTF. DNA for the CDR3: TGTGCCAGCAGCCACCCCGAACCAGGGGTATCCACCTTC.

Notes on this clone: An end of the junction differs from the germline gene, which may be a read error. The genes are TRBV4-2 and TRBJ2-7; TRBD2 agrees at 10 bases. The CDR3 runs 15 residues. The V gene's germline CDR1 is LGHNA and CDR2 YNFKEQ. CDR3 in DNA: TGTGCCAGCAGGCAAGATACTAGCGGGATCTACGAGCAGTACTTC. Protein sequence: CASRQDTSGIYEQYF.

In DNA form, the CDR3 reads TGTGCCAGCAGTTACTCGAGAAATCTAGCCAAAAACATTCAGTACTTC. Translation gives CASSYSRNLAKNIQYF. The chain couples TRBV6-5 to TRBJ2-4, with unresolved D. The CDR3 has 16 amino acids. Germline V lookup: CDR1 MNHEY, CDR2 SVGAGI. V lost 0 bases, J lost 0 bases, and 9 bases lay in between.

CDR3 DNA: TGTGCCAGCGGACCGGGACAGGGAACTGGAAACACCATATATTTT. This translates into CASGPGQGTGNTIYF. J is TRBJ1-3 and V is TRBV6-5; the match to TRBD1 covers 9 bases. The J segment lost 2 bases and the V segment lost 8 bases, leaving 7 bases of the junction unmatched. The CDR3 runs 15 residues. Germline loops: CDR1 MNHEY, CDR2 SVGAGI.

This sequence joins TRBV9 and TRBJ1-5; 7 bases map to TRBD1. Germline-derived CDR1 and CDR2 are SGDLS and YYNGEE. The CDR3 extends over 15 amino acids. V was pared by 5 bases and J by 4 bases, with 9 bases of the junction left unmatched. The CDR3 DNA is TGTGCCAGCAGTCCAGGGGGTGGGGGGAATCAGCCCCAGCATTTT. This gives the protein CASSPGGGGNQPQHF. Full variable domain (outside the CDR3, taken from reference TRBV9 and TRBJ1-5): DSGVTQTPKHLITATGQRVTLRCSPRSGDLSVYWYQQSLDQGLQFLIQYYNGEERAKGNILERFSAQQFPDLHSELNLSSLELGDSALYFCASSPGGGGNQPQHFGDGTRLSIL.

The J gene is TRBJ1-6, the V gene TRBV7-2; perhaps TRBD1 as D (6 bases). The germline V gene has CDR1 SGHTA and CDR2 FQGNSA. V was cut by 4 bases and J by 3 bases, with 13 bases left in between. This CDR3 is 16 amino acids long. The DNA of the CDR3 is TGTGCCAGCAGCTATCCGACAGGCCTCTATAATTCACCCCTCCACTTT. It specifies CASSYPTGLYNSPLHF.

V gene TRBV5-1 combines with J gene TRBJ2-7; 8 nucleotides line up with TRBD1. The CDR3 is 15 residues long. CDR1 is SGHRS, CDR2 YFSETQ, per germline. Trimming at V came to 0 bases and at J to 4 bases, leaving 6 bases not matched to a gene. The CDR3 region has the DNA TGCGCCAGCAGCTTGGGGACAGGGACCTATTACGAGCAGTACTTC. Its translation: CASSLGTGTYYEQYF.

The chain uses TRBV4-1 and TRBJ2-7; D perhaps matches TRBD2 (5 bases). Looked up from germline, CDR1 is MGHRA and CDR2 is YSYEKL. Between the trimmed V and J ends, which lost 4 bases and 3 bases, there was a span of 10 bases. The length of the CDR3 is 13 residues. CDR3 DNA sequence: TGCGCCAGCAGCCCCCCGAGCGGCTACGAGCAGTACTTC. This translates into CASSPPSGYEQYF.

The chain carries TRBV28 and TRBJ2-3; D not resolved. Germline loops: CDR1 MDHEN, CDR2 SYDVKM. The V gene lost 3 bases and the J gene lost 1 base, with 5 bases spanning the gap. This CDR3 comprises 13 residues. In DNA form, the CDR3 reads TGTGCCAGCAGTTTTAGTGGCACAGATACGCAGTATTTT. It yields the protein CASSFSGTDTQYF.

CDR3 DNA sequence: TGTGCCAGCAGCTTGCCAGGAATCGCCACAGATACGCAGTATTTT. Protein: CASSLPGIATDTQYF. The chain is built from TRBV5-4 and TRBJ2-3; D gene unclear. Trimming left V 1 base short and J 2 bases short, with 11 bases between. The CDR3 extends over 15 amino acids. The germline CDR1 and CDR2 sequences are SGHNT and YYREEE (reference sequence).

The rearrangement links TRBV30 to TRBJ2-1, with 7 bases matching TRBD2. The germline gives CDR1 GTSNPN, CDR2 SVGIG (reference sequence). The trim removed 3 bases at V and 3 bases at J, leaving 8 bases unmatched. The CDR3 extends over 15 amino acids. The CDR3, as DNA: TGTGCCTGGAGCCTTGGGGAGGGGAGCTACAATGAGCAGTTCTTC. Translated, it gives CAWSLGEGSYNEQFF.